Listed below are T cell receptor beta chains from one sample, sequenced in a study of blood T cell repertoires in COVID-19. The repertoire was sequenced with immunoSEQ multiplex PCR; TCRdb's copy has only in-frame clones and lacks some. The table has about 210,000 clones, roughly 90% seen once. The material sequenced was PBMCs or T cells enriched from blood (not recorded which). The receptors stem from a woman between 18 and 30 years old who had recovered from COVID-19. Each CDR3 is given with its conserved first and last residue. A D gene is named only where the DNA matches it firmly. Clone size is shown for a subset of rows, as once, few, many or a class of expanded clone.

CDR3 protein,CDR3 DNA,clone size,D gene,V gene,J gene
CASIHRGRSGANVLTF,TGTGCCAGCATCCACAGGGGGAGGTCTGGGGCCAACGTCCTGACTTTC,-,TRBD1,TRBV2,TRBJ2-6
CASKPGQGHSPLHF,TGTGCCAGCAAACCGGGACAGGGGCATTCACCCCTCCACTTT,-,TRBD1,TRBV19,TRBJ1-6
CASSESAGGTGELFF,TGCGCCAGCAGTGAGTCCGCAGGGGGCACCGGGGAGCTGTTTTTT,-,TRBD1,TRBV10-2,TRBJ2-2
CAWSYQVNYEQYF,TGTGCCTGGTCGTATCAGGTAAACTACGAGCAGTACTTC,-,-,TRBV30,TRBJ2-7
CASSSGQGSTDTQYF,TGTGCCAGCAGCTCGGGACAGGGCTCCACAGATACGCAGTATTTT,-,TRBD1,TRBV6-2/TRBV6-3,TRBJ2-3
CASSFGGALSYEQYF,TGTGCCAGCAGTTTCGGGGGGGCCCTCTCCTACGAGCAGTACTTC,-,TRBD2,TRBV27,TRBJ2-7
CASSPTLTGKGAFF,TGTGCCAGCAGCCCGACGTTGACCGGGAAGGGTGCTTTCTTT,-,-,TRBV3-1/TRBV3-2,TRBJ1-1
CASSLATGSPYEQYF,TGTGCCAGCAGCTTAGCGACAGGGTCCCCCTACGAGCAGTACTTC,-,TRBD1,TRBV7-2,TRBJ2-7
CSVGRGASTDTQYF,TGCAGCGTTGGGCGGGGGGCTAGCACAGATACGCAGTATTTT,-,TRBD2,TRBV29-1,TRBJ2-3
CASSYTGPTGYGYTF,TGTGCCAGCAGTTATACAGGCCCAACAGGCTATGGCTACACCTTC,-,-,TRBV28,TRBJ1-2
CASSQDLRGGTYNEQFF,TGTGCCAGCAGCCAAGATTTACGGGGGGGAACCTACAATGAGCAGTTCTTC,-,TRBD2,TRBV4-2,TRBJ2-1
CASSLRSGADTQYF,TGTGCCAGCAGCTTACGGTCGGGGGCAGATACGCAGTATTTT,once,-,TRBV13,TRBJ2-3
CSVTGREGSPLHF,TGCAGCGTTACTGGACGGGAGGGCTCACCCCTCCACTTT,-,-,TRBV29-1,TRBJ1-6
CASSLSRYSEAFF,TGTGCCAGCAGCTTAAGTCGTTACTCTGAAGCTTTCTTT,-,-,TRBV7-9,TRBJ1-1
CATSDRQYGYTF,TGTGCCACCAGTGATAGACAGTATGGCTACACCTTC,-,-,TRBV24-1,TRBJ1-2
CASSYSGLSNEQFF,TGTGCCAGCAGTTATAGCGGACTTTCCAATGAGCAGTTCTTC,-,-,TRBV28,TRBJ2-1
CASSPSGTVTSYYGYTF,TGTGCCAGCAGCCCTTCCGGGACAGTAACTTCTTACTATGGCTACACCTTC,-,TRBD1,TRBV9,TRBJ1-2
CASSQRGGEAFF,TGCGCCAGCAGCCAAAGGGGCGGTGAAGCTTTCTTT,-,-,TRBV4-1,TRBJ1-1
CASSERVVGGYTF,TGTGCCAGCAGCGAGAGGGTGGTGGGTGGCTACACCTTC,once,-,TRBV6-5,TRBJ1-2
CASSLTGTVGRNTGELFF,TGTGCCAGCAGCTTAACCGGGACAGTAGGACGGAACACCGGGGAGCTGTTTTTT,-,TRBD1,TRBV5-8,TRBJ2-2
CASSEGLAGQETQYF,TGCGCCAGCAGTGAGGGACTAGCGGGCCAAGAGACCCAGTACTTC,-,TRBD2,TRBV10-2,TRBJ2-5
CASGQGGNYEQYF,TGTGCCAGCGGACAGGGGGGAAACTACGAGCAGTACTTC,-,TRBD1,TRBV4-2,TRBJ2-7
CASSSPDRFYGYTF,TGTGCCAGCAGTTCCCCCGACAGGTTTTATGGCTACACCTTC,-,-,TRBV28,TRBJ1-2
CATSGTTSTDTQYF,TGTGCCACCTCCGGGACTACCAGCACAGATACGCAGTATTTT,once,TRBD2,TRBV7-9,TRBJ2-3
CASSSPGVRTEAFF,TGTGCCAGCAGCTCACCGGGGGTGAGAACTGAAGCTTTCTTT,-,-,TRBV5-6,TRBJ1-1
CASSQTSTGPSSYEQYF,TGTGCCAGCAGCCAAACATCAACAGGGCCCAGCTCCTACGAGCAGTACTTC,-,-,TRBV14,TRBJ2-7
CASSLGLYNSPLHF,TGTGCCAGCAGCCTCGGACTGTACAATTCACCCCTCCACTTT,-,-,TRBV7-8,TRBJ1-6
CASSYSLTGANEAFF,TGTGCCAGCAGTTACTCTCTGACAGGGGCTAATGAAGCTTTCTTT,once,TRBD1,TRBV6-5,TRBJ1-1
CASSLLRGGDEQFF,TGTGCCAGCAGCCTGCTCAGGGGTGGGGATGAGCAGTTCTTC,once,-,TRBV7-9,TRBJ2-1
CASSPGHLGELFF,TGTGCCAGCAGCCCTGGCCACCTCGGGGAGCTGTTTTTT,-,-,TRBV28,TRBJ2-2
CASSLRTGGNEQYF,TGCGCCAGCAGCTTACGGACAGGGGGTAACGAGCAGTACTTC,few,TRBD1,TRBV5-1,TRBJ2-7
CASSLRGRGETQYF,TGTGCCAGCAGCCTAAGGGGGCGCGGGGAGACCCAGTACTTC,-,TRBD1,TRBV27,TRBJ2-5
CASSGRGQGRTDTQYF,TGTGCCAGCAGCGGCAGGGGACAGGGGCGCACAGATACGCAGTATTTT,-,TRBD1,TRBV11-2,TRBJ2-3
CARRGDRDQPQHF,TGTGCCAGACGGGGGGACAGGGACCAGCCCCAGCATTTT,few,TRBD1,TRBV6-5,TRBJ1-5
CASSHSWGQGAEDTEAFF,TGTGCCAGCAGCCATTCTTGGGGACAGGGGGCTGAGGACACTGAAGCTTTCTTT,-,TRBD1,TRBV3-1/TRBV3-2,TRBJ1-1
CASSLYGTQPNQPQHF,TGTGCCAGCAGCTTGTATGGGACACAGCCAAATCAGCCCCAGCATTTT,-,-,TRBV5-5,TRBJ1-5
CAWSGVQGSQASYTF,TGTGCCTGGAGTGGGGTCCAGGGCTCTCAGGCGAGCTACACCTTC,-,-,TRBV30,TRBJ1-2
CASSFGLRDTQYF,TGTGCCAGCAGCTTTGGACTCAGGGATACGCAGTATTTT,few,-,TRBV7-3,TRBJ2-3
CASSPPRLGDYGYTF,TGTGCCAGCAGCCCGCCGCGGCTGGGAGACTATGGCTACACCTTC,-,-,TRBV7-9,TRBJ1-2
CASSLGDTIYNSPLHF,TGCGCCAGCAGCTTGGGGGACACTATCTATAATTCACCCCTCCACTTT,-,-,TRBV5-1,TRBJ1-6
CASSVGGGGTDTQYF,TGTGCCAGCAGCGTAGGAGGGGGTGGCACAGATACGCAGTATTTT,-,-,TRBV9,TRBJ2-3
CASSPQTRDTQYF,TGTGCCAGCAGCCCACAGACCCGGGATACGCAGTATTTT,-,-,TRBV9,TRBJ2-3